The rows below give T cell receptor beta chains drawn from one sample of a study of T cells in Graves' hyperthyroidism and ophthalmopathy. TCRdb reanalysed the multiplex PCR reads using MiXCR and keeps one entry per CDR3 protein. The profile covers about 280,000 distinct CDR3 sequences, with less than 30% appearing a single time and more than 25% taken by the ten largest. The sample comprised blood. The receptors here all came from a man aged 40-49 years with Graves' hyperthyroidism that later progressed to Graves' ophthalmopathy. Both conserved end residues are part of each CDR3. Fields, in order: D gene, J gene, V gene, clone size, CDR3 DNA, CDR3 protein. D genes are given only for firm matches. A row's size may be missing; if present it is once, few, many or a size class.

D gene: -; J gene: TRBJ2-2; V gene: TRBV3-1; clone size: many; CDR3 DNA: TGTGCCAGCAGCCATATACGGGGGATGAACACCGGGGAGCTGTTTTTT; CDR3 protein: CASSHIRGMNTGELFF
D gene: -; J gene: TRBJ1-1; V gene: TRBV29-1; clone size: many; CDR3 DNA: TGCAGCGTTGTAGGGGCTGGTAACACTGAAGCTTTCTTT; CDR3 protein: CSVVGAGNTEAFF
D gene: -; J gene: TRBJ1-1; V gene: TRBV3-1; clone size: many; CDR3 DNA: TGTGCCAGCAGCCGAGGGCGCACTGAAGCTTTCTTT; CDR3 protein: CASSRGRTEAFF
D gene: TRBD2; J gene: TRBJ2-2; V gene: TRBV6-1; clone size: many; CDR3 DNA: TGTGCCAGCAGCAACGGGAGGTTATACACCGGGGAGCTGTTTTTT; CDR3 protein: CASSNGRLYTGELFF
D gene: -; J gene: TRBJ2-7; V gene: TRBV11-1; clone size: many; CDR3 DNA: TGTGCCAGCAGCTCAGGACCCTTCTACGAGCAGTACTTC; CDR3 protein: CASSSGPFYEQYF
D gene: -; J gene: TRBJ2-7; V gene: TRBV11-2; clone size: many; CDR3 DNA: TGTGCCAGCAGCCCGGGACTGTCCTACGAGCAGTACTTC; CDR3 protein: CASSPGLSYEQYF
D gene: -; J gene: TRBJ2-5; V gene: TRBV27; clone size: many; CDR3 DNA: TGTGCCAGCAGTTTATTAGGGGTTGGCCAAGAGACCCAGTACTTC; CDR3 protein: CASSLLGVGQETQYF
D gene: TRBD2; J gene: TRBJ2-5; V gene: TRBV7-8; clone size: many; CDR3 DNA: TGTGCCAGCAGCTTAGAAGTGTTAGCGGGAGGGTTCCAAGAGACCCAGTACTTC; CDR3 protein: CASSLEVLAGGFQETQYF
D gene: -; J gene: TRBJ2-7; V gene: TRBV6-2/TRBV6-3; clone size: -; CDR3 DNA: TGTGCCAGCAGCCTCCCGCGGGGCACCTACGAGCAGTACTTC; CDR3 protein: CASSLPRGTYEQYF
D gene: -; J gene: TRBJ2-5; V gene: TRBV12-3/TRBV12-4; clone size: -; CDR3 DNA: -; CDR3 protein: CASSLGGVNIQYFGAGTGEETQYF
D gene: TRBD2; J gene: TRBJ2-7; V gene: TRBV11-1; clone size: many; CDR3 DNA: TGTGCCAGCAGCTTAGTAGGAGGACTAGCGGGAGGGAACGAGCAGTACTTC; CDR3 protein: CASSLVGGLAGGNEQYF
D gene: -; J gene: TRBJ2-2; V gene: TRBV6-2/TRBV6-3; clone size: many; CDR3 DNA: TGTGCCAGCAGCAAGACCGGGGAGCTGTTTTTT; CDR3 protein: CASSKTGELFF
D gene: TRBD1; J gene: TRBJ2-2; V gene: TRBV12-3/TRBV12-4; clone size: few; CDR3 DNA: TGTGCCAGCAGTTTGAATTGGGCAGGGGGAATCGGGGAGCTGTTTTTT; CDR3 protein: CASSLNWAGGIGELFF
D gene: -; J gene: TRBJ1-2; V gene: TRBV12-3/TRBV12-4; clone size: many; CDR3 DNA: TGTGCCAGCAGTTTAAGTCAGGAAGGGCGCTACACCTTC; CDR3 protein: CASSLSQEGRYTF
D gene: -; J gene: TRBJ2-2; V gene: TRBV7-3; clone size: -; CDR3 DNA: TGTGCCAGCAGCTTAGTAGGGACCACCGGGGAGCTGTTTTTT; CDR3 protein: CASSLVGTTGELFF
D gene: -; J gene: TRBJ1-1; V gene: TRBV6-1; clone size: -; CDR3 DNA: TGTGCCAGCAGTCGGGTCTCGGCCTACACTGAAGCTTTCTTT; CDR3 protein: CASSRVSAYTEAFF
D gene: -; J gene: TRBJ1-1; V gene: TRBV20-1; clone size: many; CDR3 DNA: TGCAGTGCCTTGGGGGCCACAGAGACTGAAGCTTTCTTT; CDR3 protein: CSALGATETEAFF
D gene: -; J gene: TRBJ1-1; V gene: TRBV12-3/TRBV12-4; clone size: many; CDR3 DNA: TGTGCCAGCAGTTTAGACCTAGGCGGAGGGAACACTGAAGCTTTCTTT; CDR3 protein: CASSLDLGGGNTEAFF
D gene: TRBD2; J gene: TRBJ2-5; V gene: TRBV7-8; clone size: -; CDR3 DNA: TGTGCCAGCAGCTTAGCGCCCCGTGGGACTACACAAGAGACCCAGTACTTC; CDR3 protein: CASSLAPRGTTQETQYF
D gene: TRBD1; J gene: TRBJ2-5; V gene: TRBV19; clone size: -; CDR3 DNA: TGTGCCAGTAGTATCGCCGGGACAGGGGACGGGGAGACCCAGTACTTC; CDR3 protein: CASSIAGTGDGETQYF
D gene: -; J gene: TRBJ1-5; V gene: TRBV28; clone size: few; CDR3 DNA: TGTGCCAGCAGTTTAGGGGGTTACCAGCATTTT; CDR3 protein: CASSLGGYQHF
D gene: -; J gene: TRBJ2-7; V gene: TRBV12-3/TRBV12-4; clone size: many; CDR3 DNA: TGTGCCAGCAGCCTTGAGACACCCCCCTACGAGCAGTACTTC; CDR3 protein: CASSLETPPYEQYF
D gene: TRBD2; J gene: TRBJ2-7; V gene: TRBV28; clone size: -; CDR3 DNA: TGTGCCAGCAGTTTGACCCTAGCGGGATCCTCCTACGAGCAGTACTTC; CDR3 protein: CASSLTLAGSSYEQYF
D gene: TRBD2; J gene: TRBJ2-7; V gene: TRBV20-1; clone size: many; CDR3 DNA: TGCAGTGCTGAAACTAGCGGGATCTACGAGCAGTACTTC; CDR3 protein: CSAETSGIYEQYF
D gene: -; J gene: TRBJ1-2; V gene: TRBV18; clone size: many; CDR3 DNA: TGTGCCAGCTCACCACAGGAGGACTATGGCTACACCTTC; CDR3 protein: CASSPQEDYGYTF
D gene: -; J gene: TRBJ2-7; V gene: TRBV29-1; clone size: many; CDR3 DNA: TGCAGCGTTGGACACGGGGTCTCCTACGAGCAGTACTTC; CDR3 protein: CSVGHGVSYEQYF
D gene: -; J gene: TRBJ1-2; V gene: TRBV6-5; clone size: many; CDR3 DNA: TGTGCCAGCAGTTACGGGGGGGGAGGCTATGGCTACACCTTC; CDR3 protein: CASSYGGGGYGYTF
D gene: -; J gene: TRBJ1-2; V gene: TRBV7-9; clone size: -; CDR3 DNA: TGTGCCAGCAGCTGGCTAGAGGGTTCTTATGGCTACACCTTC; CDR3 protein: CASSWLEGSYGYTF
D gene: -; J gene: TRBJ2-5; V gene: TRBV11-2; clone size: -; CDR3 DNA: TGTGCCAGCAGCTCGAAAAGGGGGGGGCAGATCCAGGAGACCCAGTACTTC; CDR3 protein: CASSSKRGGQIQETQYF
D gene: -; J gene: TRBJ2-7; V gene: TRBV20-1; clone size: -; CDR3 DNA: TGCAGTGCTAGTTTGGCTCCCTACGAGCAGTACTTC; CDR3 protein: CSASLAPYEQYF
D gene: -; J gene: TRBJ1-5; V gene: TRBV12-3/TRBV12-4; clone size: many; CDR3 DNA: TGTGCCAGCAGTTTAGGGAGACCGGGCGGTCAGCCCCAGCATTTT; CDR3 protein: CASSLGRPGGQPQHF
D gene: -; J gene: TRBJ2-5; V gene: TRBV9; clone size: -; CDR3 DNA: TGTCCCAGCAGCCCGGACGTATGGCAAGAGACCCAGTACTTC; CDR3 protein: CPSSPDVWQETQYF
D gene: -; J gene: TRBJ2-7; V gene: TRBV11-2; clone size: -; CDR3 DNA: TGTGCCAGCAGCTTCGGACTCGTGGAGTACTTC; CDR3 protein: CASSFGLVEYF
D gene: -; J gene: TRBJ1-3; V gene: TRBV7-6; clone size: many; CDR3 DNA: TGTGCCAGCAGCTTAGTCTCAGGCTCTGGAAACACCATATATTTT; CDR3 protein: CASSLVSGSGNTIYF
D gene: -; J gene: TRBJ2-5; V gene: TRBV28; clone size: many; CDR3 DNA: TGTGCCAGCAGTACGGGGACGGGAAATCTAGAGACCCAGTACTTC; CDR3 protein: CASSTGTGNLETQYF
D gene: -; J gene: TRBJ1-5; V gene: TRBV6-2/TRBV6-3; clone size: few; CDR3 DNA: TGTGCCAGCAGCCCTGACAGGTTAAATCAGCCCCAGCATTTT; CDR3 protein: CASSPDRLNQPQHF
D gene: TRBD1; J gene: TRBJ1-2; V gene: TRBV6-2/TRBV6-3; clone size: many; CDR3 DNA: TGTGCCACCGCGGACAGGGCGGGAACCAACTATGGCTACACCTTC; CDR3 protein: CATADRAGTNYGYTF
D gene: -; J gene: TRBJ1-2; V gene: TRBV28; clone size: many; CDR3 DNA: TGTGCCAGCAGTCCCCCTATGGGGGCCAAACAGGGTGGCTACACCTTC; CDR3 protein: CASSPPMGAKQGGYTF
D gene: -; J gene: TRBJ2-3; V gene: TRBV6-2/TRBV6-3; clone size: -; CDR3 DNA: TGTGCCAGCAGACCCGATAGGGATACGCAGTATTTT; CDR3 protein: CASRPDRDTQYF
D gene: -; J gene: TRBJ2-7; V gene: TRBV27; clone size: many; CDR3 DNA: TGTGCCAGCAAGTGGGGCAGGGACTCCTACGAGCAGTACTTC; CDR3 protein: CASKWGRDSYEQYF
D gene: -; J gene: TRBJ2-7; V gene: TRBV6-2/TRBV6-3; clone size: -; CDR3 DNA: TGTGCCAGCAGTCCCACCGCGTCTAGAGAAGTATCCTACGAGCAGTACTTC; CDR3 protein: CASSPTASREVSYEQYF
D gene: -; J gene: TRBJ2-5; V gene: TRBV12-3/TRBV12-4; clone size: many; CDR3 DNA: TGTGCCAGCAGTTTGCCCCCTGGGCAAGAGACCCAGTACTTC; CDR3 protein: CASSLPPGQETQYF